There are many counts of the clone carrying this T cell receptor beta chain. Its antigen is as yet unknown. The data belong to a study of blood T cells in healthy people across ages. Findings and caveats of the study: Naive T cell percentage and TCR beta diversity correlated strongly.

Peripheral blood, roughly 9.3 milliliters per donor, was collected. Total RNA was extracted at no less than 5 micrograms per sample. V shed 5 bases and J shed 8 bases, with 13 bases lying between them. Per germline, CDR1 MRHNA and CDR2 SNTAGT. The CDR3 runs to 13 residues. The use of a sample-barcoded 5' primer and a J-beta primer mix characterized a second PCR of about 6 to 12 cycles. Every cDNA molecule bore a tag from a template-switch adaptor containing 12 random nucleotides. A single record per CDR3 protein comes from TCRdb applying MiXCR to the 5' RACE reads. In the table there are about 1.7 million distinct CDR3 sequences, about 30% of which are singletons.

The chain links TRBV6-4 to TRBJ2-1; D is perhaps TRBD2 (5 bases). Sequencing was performed on blood. This receptor was obtained from a woman aged 25 to 45 in good health. The CDR3 DNA follows: TGTGCCAGCAGTCTAGGGAGCGGAGATGAGCAGTTCTTC. Amino acid sequence: CASSLGSGDEQFF.